This T cell receptor beta chain was sequenced for a study of CD4+ T cells in melanoma. Sequencing used immunoSEQ multiplex PCR; TCRdb keeps in-frame clones, though not all of them. The table has 40,000 to 50,000 clones, nearly 90% seen once. Trimming removed 6 bases from V and 3 bases from J, with 15 bases in between. The CDR3 spans 15 residues. The germline V gene encodes CDR1 MNHEY and CDR2 SVGAGI. Points on this clone: Its antigen is unknown.

General observations from the study: CD8+ T cell, macrophage and B cell function reportedly correlated with neoantigen-specific CD4+ T cells. Neoantigen-specific CD4+ T cells in melanoma reportedly had diverse differentiation states.

The receptor comes from a human donor with melanoma. The chain recombines TRBV6-5 with TRBJ1-5; D not certain. Sequencing was carried out using peripheral blood. CDR3 nucleotides: TGTGCCAGCAGCCCTGGGGTTGGTCACAATCAGCCCCAGCATTTT. This translates into CASSPGVGHNQPQHF.